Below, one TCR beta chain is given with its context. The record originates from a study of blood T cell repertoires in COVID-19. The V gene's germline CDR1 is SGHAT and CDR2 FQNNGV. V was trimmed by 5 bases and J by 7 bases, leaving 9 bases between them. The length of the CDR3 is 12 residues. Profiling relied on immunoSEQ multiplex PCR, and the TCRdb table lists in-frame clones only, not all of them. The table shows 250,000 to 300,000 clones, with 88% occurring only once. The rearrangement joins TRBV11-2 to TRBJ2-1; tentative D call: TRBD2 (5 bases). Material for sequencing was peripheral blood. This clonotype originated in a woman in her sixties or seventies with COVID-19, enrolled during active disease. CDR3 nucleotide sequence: TGTGCCAGCAGCCCCACGGGGAATGAGCAGTTCTTC. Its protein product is CASSPTGNEQFF.